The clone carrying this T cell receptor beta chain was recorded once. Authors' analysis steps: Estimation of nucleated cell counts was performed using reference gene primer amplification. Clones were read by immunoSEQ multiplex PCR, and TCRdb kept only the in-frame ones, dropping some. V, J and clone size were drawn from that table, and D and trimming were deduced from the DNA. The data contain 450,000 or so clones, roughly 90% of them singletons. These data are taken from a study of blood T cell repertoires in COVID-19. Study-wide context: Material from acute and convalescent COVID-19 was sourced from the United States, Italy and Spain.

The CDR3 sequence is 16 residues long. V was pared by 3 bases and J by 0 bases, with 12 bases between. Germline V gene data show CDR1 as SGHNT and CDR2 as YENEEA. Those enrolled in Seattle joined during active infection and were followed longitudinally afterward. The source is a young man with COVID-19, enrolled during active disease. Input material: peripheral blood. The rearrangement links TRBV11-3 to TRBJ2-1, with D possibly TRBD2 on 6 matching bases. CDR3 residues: CASSLGLASSYNEQFF. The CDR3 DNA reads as TGTGCCAGCAGCTTGGGACTGGCGAGCTCCTACAATGAGCAGTTCTTC.